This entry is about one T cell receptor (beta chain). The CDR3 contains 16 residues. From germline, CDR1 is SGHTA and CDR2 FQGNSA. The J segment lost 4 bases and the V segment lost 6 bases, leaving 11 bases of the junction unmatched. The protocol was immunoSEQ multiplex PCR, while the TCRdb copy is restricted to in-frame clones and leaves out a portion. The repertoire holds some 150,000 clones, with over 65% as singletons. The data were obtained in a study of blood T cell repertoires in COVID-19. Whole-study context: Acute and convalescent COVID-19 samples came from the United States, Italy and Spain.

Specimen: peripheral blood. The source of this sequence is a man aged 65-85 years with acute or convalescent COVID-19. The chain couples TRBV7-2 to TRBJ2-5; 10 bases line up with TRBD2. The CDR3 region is CASSYASGRGRETQYF. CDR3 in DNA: TGTGCCAGCAGTTACGCGAGCGGGAGGGGGAGAGAGACCCAGTACTTC.